This T cell receptor (beta chain) was sequenced during a study of patients and donors after allogeneic stem cell transplantation. One entry per CDR3 protein, called by TCRdb with MiXCR from the RT-PCR reads. The sample carries about 410,000 distinct CDR3 sequences, about a sixth recorded once. The germline gives CDR1 SQVTM, CDR2 ANQGSEA. Losses at the gene ends were 3 bases for V and 4 bases for J; bases not matched to a gene: 4. This CDR3 region has 14 residues. The sequence was obtained from a human donor who was either an allogeneic HSCT recipient or a stem cell or donor lymphocyte infusion donor (not recorded which). It is not recorded whose cells these are; they may come from a transplant donor. Sequenced material: blood, either unsorted or a sorted T cell fraction (not recorded which). The chain combines TRBV29-1 with TRBJ2-2; 8 nucleotides agree with TRBD2. In DNA, the CDR3 is TGCAGCGTTGACGCGGGGGGCAGCACCGGGGAGCTGTTTTTT. The encoded protein is CSVDAGGSTGELFF.